This T cell receptor beta chain stems from a study of blood T cell repertoires in COVID-19. Study-level information: Samples representing acute and convalescent COVID-19 were sourced from the United States, Italy and Spain. T cells, B-cell-depleted T cells, or PBMCs provided the cDNA or gDNA that served as material.

In the authors' workflow: Scientists estimated how many nucleated cells there were by amplifying reference gene primers. Libraries were prepared by immunoSEQ multiplex PCR; TCRdb keeps only in-frame clonotypes and omits some of them. V and J calls and clone size are those listed in that table; D and trimming were worked out from the DNA. The table shows approximately 500,000 clones, with roughly 88% occurring only once. This clone has a single count. Symptom resolution, clearance, or two negative PCRs marked the recovered donors of Cohort 3. CDR1 MGHRA and CDR2 YSYEKL come from the germline V gene. The CDR3 runs 14 residues. V was trimmed by 1 base and J by 8 bases, leaving 14 bases between them.

Material for sequencing was PBMCs or T cells enriched from blood (not recorded which). The chain couples TRBV4-1 to TRBJ1-2, with D possibly being TRBD1 (5 bases). The clonotype originates from a middle-aged woman who had recovered from COVID-19. CDR3 in amino acids: CASSQVSQGHGYTF. CDR3 DNA: TGCGCCAGCAGCCAAGTATCGCAGGGTCACGGCTACACCTTC.